These 30 T cell receptor beta chains share one sample of origin, sequenced in a study of blood T cell repertoires in COVID-19. Profiling relied on immunoSEQ multiplex PCR, and the TCRdb table lists in-frame clones only, not all of them. The repertoire has roughly 200,000 clones, around 90% of them found once; the top ten carry 1.4% to 1.5%. Sample: peripheral blood. These TCRs come from a man between 18 and 29 years old with active or convalescent COVID-19.

This chain connects TRBV27 to TRBJ1-2; 10 nucleotides agree with TRBD1. V lost 3 bases, J lost 8 bases, and 6 bases stayed unmatched. The germline CDR1 and CDR2 sequences are MNHEY and SMNVEV (reference sequence). The CDR3 is made up of 14 amino acids. CDR3 bases: TGTGCCAGCAGTTTCGACAGGGGGCGCGGAGGCTACACCTTC. It is translated as CASSFDRGRGGYTF.

The chain links TRBV6-5 to TRBJ2-7, with TRBD2 matching over 9 bases. The CDR3 extends over 16 amino acids. Looked up from germline, CDR1 is MNHEY and CDR2 is SVGAGI. The junction had 6 bases not matched to a gene; V was cut back by 2 bases and J by 1 base. The CDR3 sequence is CASSYASGVGSYEQYF. CDR3 nucleotide sequence: TGTGCCAGCAGTTACGCTAGCGGGGTGGGGTCCTACGAGCAGTACTTC.

The J gene is TRBJ1-6, the V gene TRBV20-1; TRBD1 aligns across 7 bases. This CDR3 is 13 amino acids long. Germline V CDR1 and CDR2: DFQATT, SNEGSKA (reference sequence). J was trimmed by 13 bases and V by 3 bases; bases with no gene match: 9. Here the CDR3 DNA reads TGCAGTGCTAGTGGGACAGACCTTTCGCCCCTCCACTTT. It codes for CSASGTDLSPLHF.

The chain joins TRBV19 to TRBJ1-1, with D possibly matching TRBD1 (6 bases). V was pared by 8 bases and J by 5 bases, with 12 bases between. The V gene's germline CDR1 is LNHDA and CDR2 SQIVND (reference sequence). The CDR3 extends over 12 amino acids. As DNA, the CDR3 is TGTGCCAGTGGGGGTAGGGGGACTGAAGCTTTCTTT. As protein: CASGGRGTEAFF.

This sequence joins TRBV4-1 and TRBJ2-1; 7 bases match TRBD1. CDR3 length: 15 amino acids. The germline CDR1 and CDR2 sequences are MGHRA and YSYEKL. Germline trimming cut 0 bases from V and 2 bases from J; bases unmatched to any gene: 1. CDR3 sequence reads: CASSQETGTYNEQFF. In DNA form, the CDR3 reads TGCGCCAGCAGCCAAGAGACAGGGACCTACAATGAGCAGTTCTTC.

The chain is built from TRBV18 and TRBJ1-3; D unclear. In germline, CDR1 is KGHSH, CDR2 LQKENI. V was pared by 3 bases and J by 4 bases, with 16 bases between. The CDR3 spans 16 residues. In DNA form, the CDR3 reads TGTGCCAGCTCACCCCTACCCCAAACGGGAGGAAACACCATATATTTT. Encoded protein: CASSPLPQTGGNTIYF.

The chain links TRBV9 to TRBJ1-1, with D hard to call. Germline V CDR1 and CDR2: SGDLS, YYNGEE. The V and J ends lost 3 bases and 0 bases respectively, with 12 bases between them. This CDR3 spans 15 amino acids. CDR3 amino acids: CASSGIHTLNTEAFF. The CDR3 DNA is TGTGCCAGCAGCGGAATTCATACACTGAACACTGAAGCTTTCTTT.

The J gene is TRBJ1-4, the V gene TRBV10-3; 8 bases match TRBD1. CDR3 length: 14 amino acids. V lost 6 bases and J lost 5; bases outside the gene matches: 5. In germline, CDR1 is ENHRY, CDR2 SYGVKD. In DNA, the CDR3 is TGTGCCATCAGCGAGGACAGGGAAAATGAAAAACTGTTTTTT. Residues: CAISEDRENEKLFF.

The gene calls are TRBV27 and TRBJ2-7, with TRBD2 identical over 9 bases. The CDR3 consists of 16 residues. In germline, CDR1 is MNHEY, CDR2 SMNVEV (reference sequence). After removal of 3 bases from V and 4 bases from J, the junction contained 10 bases not matched to a gene. This chain's CDR3 is CASSFLQGLAGYEQYF. The CDR3 region has the DNA TGTGCCAGCAGTTTCCTCCAGGGACTAGCAGGATACGAGCAGTACTTC.

V is TRBV5-1 and J is TRBJ1-2, with 10 nucleotides matching TRBD1. The trim removed 3 bases at V and 7 bases at J, leaving 6 bases unmatched. The germline V gene encodes CDR1 SGHRS and CDR2 YFSETQ. The CDR3 totals 14 residues. The CDR3 protein is CASSSGTGDLGYTF. Here the CDR3 DNA reads TGCGCCAGCAGCTCCGGGACAGGGGACCTTGGCTACACCTTC.

With respect to this clone: This same CDR3 is encoded by further DNA sequences in the sample. This chain uses TRBV18 with TRBJ2-3; 12 bases fit TRBD2. Germline CDR1 and CDR2: KGHSH and LQKENI. The CDR3 spans 16 residues. The V gene end was trimmed by 3 bases and the J gene end by 0 bases; junction bases not matched to a gene: 1. In nucleotides, the CDR3 is TGTGCCAGCTCACCTCTAGCGGGAGGGAGCACAGATACGCAGTATTTT. Amino acids: CASSPLAGGSTDTQYF.

This chain joins TRBV7-9 and TRBJ1-5, with TRBD1 identical over 9 bases. After removal of 5 bases from V and 4 bases from J, the junction contained 15 bases not matched to a gene. Germline CDR1 reads SEHNR; CDR2 reads FQNEAQ (reference sequence). CDR3 size: 18 residues. As DNA, the CDR3 is TGTGCCAGCAGCGTCCAGGGGACAGGGCAAGGCCCAAATCAGCCCCAGCATTTT. Its translation: CASSVQGTGQGPNQPQHF.

The CDR3 spells CASSLRQTSNQPQHF. CDR3 DNA sequence: TGTGCCAGCAGCTTGCGACAGACCAGCAATCAGCCCCAGCATTTT. The chain recombines TRBV5-6 with TRBJ1-5; D perhaps matches TRBD1 (5 bases). This CDR3 spans 15 amino acids. V was cut by 1 base and J by 1 base, with 9 bases left in between. The germline gives CDR1 SGHDT, CDR2 YYEEEE.

The rearrangement uses TRBV6-5 and TRBJ2-7; 9 nucleotides line up with TRBD1. V was pared by 8 bases and J by 5 bases, with 10 bases of the junction left unmatched. The CDR3 consists of 14 residues. The germline V gene encodes CDR1 MNHEY and CDR2 SVGAGI. For the CDR3, the DNA is TGTGCCAGCGAGCCGGGACAGGGCACCCACGAGCAGTACTTC. This sequence encodes CASEPGQGTHEQYF.

The chain employs TRBV15 and TRBJ1-2, with D tentatively TRBD1 (6 bases). The CDR3 runs 13 residues. V was trimmed by 5 bases and J by 3 bases, leaving 10 bases between them. Germline-derived CDR1 and CDR2 are LNHNV and YYDKDF (reference sequence). The CDR3 region is CATSQGLDYGYTF. CDR3 bases: TGTGCCACCAGCCAGGGGCTGGACTATGGCTACACCTTC.

The chain carries TRBV29-1 and TRBJ2-7, with 10 bases matching TRBD1. With 4 bases clipped from V and 5 bases from J, the junction kept 8 bases outside the gene matches. This CDR3 region has 14 residues. The germline gives CDR1 SQVTM, CDR2 ANQGSEA. In nucleotides, the CDR3 is TGCAGCGTTGTTCCGGGACAGGGGAAGAACGAGCAGTACTTC. As protein: CSVVPGQGKNEQYF.

This chain connects TRBV7-3 to TRBJ2-1; 14 positions match TRBD2. Germline values: CDR1 SGHTA, CDR2 FQGTGA. V gave up 6 bases and J gave up 10 bases; unmatched junction bases: 2. The CDR3 covers 13 residues. CDR3: CASRGTSGSEQFF. CDR3 sequence (DNA): TGTGCCAGCAGAGGGACTAGCGGGAGCGAGCAGTTCTTC.

The V call is TRBV5-6, the J call TRBJ1-2; a weak D match, TRBD1 (6 bases). This CDR3 contains 14 residues. Germline V gene data show CDR1 as SGHDT and CDR2 as YYEEEE. V was trimmed by 4 bases and J by 8 bases, leaving 18 bases between them. The CDR3 sequence: CASSRPGRGPGYTF. DNA of the CDR3: TGTGCCAGCAGCCGTCCTGGGCGGGGGCCGGGCTACACCTTC.

This rearrangement joins TRBV5-4 to TRBJ2-7; unclear D gene. Germline values: CDR1 SGHNT, CDR2 YYREEE (reference sequence). V was cut by 2 bases and J by 5 bases, with 14 bases left in between. The CDR3 is made up of 14 amino acids. CDR3 residues: CASSFSFKSHEQYF. The CDR3 nucleotides read TGTGCCAGCAGCTTTAGTTTCAAATCCCACGAGCAGTACTTC.

Here the CDR3 DNA reads TGTGCCAGCAGCCCTCAACCTGCCCGTTTGGGGGCTGGCGAAAACATTCAGTACTTC. This sequence encodes CASSPQPARLGAGENIQYF. The genes are TRBV3-1 (or the pseudogene TRBV3-2) and TRBJ2-4; tentatively, D is TRBD1 (6 bases). The CDR3 consists of 19 residues. Per germline, CDR1 LGHDT and CDR2 YNNKEL (reference sequence). V lost 4 bases, J lost 5 bases, and 27 bases lay in between.

This chain uses TRBV28 with TRBJ1-1; 7 bases match TRBD1. The CDR3 spans 13 residues. Losses at the gene ends were 10 bases for V and 3 bases for J; bases not matched to a gene: 8. Germline assignment: CDR1 MDHEN and CDR2 SYDVKM. The CDR3 loop reads CATLITGDTEAFF. The CDR3 nucleotides read TGTGCCACCCTAATAACAGGGGACACTGAAGCTTTCTTT. The full variable domain, in which reference TRBV28 and TRBJ1-1 provide the parts outside the CDR3, is DVKVTQSSRYLVKRTGEKVFLECVQDMDHENMFWYRQDPGLGLRLIYFSYDVKMKEKGDIPEGYSVSREKKERFSLILESASTNQTSMYLCATLITGDTEAFFGQGTRLTVV.

The rearrangement links TRBV6-5 to TRBJ1-1; perhaps TRBD1 as D (5 bases). The CDR3 spans 14 residues. Trimming stripped 4 bases from V and 8 bases from J, with 17 bases between. CDR1 is MNHEY and CDR2 is SVGAGI in the germline V gene. The CDR3 here is CASSFRVPGSEAFF. The CDR3 region has the DNA TGTGCCAGCAGTTTCAGGGTCCCCGGGTCGGAAGCTTTCTTT.

The J gene is TRBJ2-3, the V gene TRBV30; 7 bases are a match to TRBD1. The CDR3 has 18 residues. V gave up 4 bases and J gave up 0 bases; unmatched junction bases: 16. The germline CDR1 and CDR2 sequences are GTSNPN and SVGIG (reference sequence). CDR3 nucleotide sequence: TGTGCCTGGATCGTTCGGGACACAGGGGTGAAGAGCACAGATACGCAGTATTTT. It translates to CAWIVRDTGVKSTDTQYF. The full variable domain, its missing parts supplied by reference TRBV30 and TRBJ2-3, is SQTIHQWPATLVQPVGSPLSLECTVEGTSNPNLYWYRQAAGRGLQLLFYSVGIGQISSEVPQNLSASRPQDRQFILSSKKLLLSDSGFYLCAWIVRDTGVKSTDTQYFGPGTRLTVL.

V gene TRBV15 combines with J gene TRBJ1-6; D is ambiguous. The CDR3 totals 14 residues. V gave up 3 bases and J gave up 5 bases, with 8 bases separating them. CDR1 LNHNV and CDR2 YYDKDF come from the germline V gene (reference sequence). As DNA, the CDR3 is TGTGCCACCAGCAGCCCCGGGGATAATTCACCCCTCCACTTT. This gives the protein CATSSPGDNSPLHF.

This chain joins TRBV5-1 and TRBJ2-2, with a possible D match to TRBD1 (6 bases). This CDR3 has 13 amino acids. The ends were cut back, 2 bases at V and 8 bases at J, with 10 bases in the middle. Germline V gene sequence: CDR1 SGHRS, CDR2 YFSETQ. In DNA, the CDR3 is TGCGCCAGCAGCTTCCCCAGGGGAGGGGAGCTGTTTTTT. Protein sequence: CASSFPRGGELFF. The entire variable domain, with the rest obtained from reference TRBV5-1 and TRBJ2-2, is as follows: KAGVTQTPRYLIKTRGQQVTLSCSPISGHRSVSWYQQTPGQGLQFLFEYFSETQRNKGNFPGRFSGRQFSNSRSEMNVSTLELGDSALYLCASSFPRGGELFFGEGSRLTVL.

V gene TRBV6-5 combines with J gene TRBJ2-3; D is unresolved. Germline V CDR1 and CDR2: MNHEY, SVGAGI. The V end lost 3 bases, the J end lost 7 bases, and 17 bases lay between the germline ends. The CDR3 spans 15 residues. The CDR3 DNA is TGTGCCAGCAGTTATTACGGGTCCGTCGGAAATACGCAGTATTTT. Translating it yields CASSYYGSVGNTQYF.

This clone was found many times. V and J are TRBV10-3 and TRBJ1-2; no clear D gene. Germline V gives CDR1 ENHRY, CDR2 SYGVKD. The germline V and J ends were trimmed by 0 bases and 1 base, with 9 bases remaining between them. The CDR3 totals 15 residues. The CDR3, as DNA: TGTGCCATCAGTGAGTCCCCAGGCTATAACTATGGCTACACCTTC. It yields the protein CAISESPGYNYGYTF.

The rearrangement joins TRBV28 to TRBJ1-2; TRBD1 is a possible D gene (6 bases). The CDR3 is 13 amino acids. Trimming removed 2 bases at V and 7 bases at J, with 11 bases between. Germline V CDR1 and CDR2: MDHEN, SYDVKM. CDR3 residues: CASSLRGAGGYTF. The CDR3 DNA is TGTGCCAGCAGTTTACGGGGGGCTGGTGGCTACACCTTC.

This clone was found a few times. The V and J genes are TRBV7-9 and TRBJ2-2, with 9 bases that match TRBD2. This CDR3 spans 12 amino acids. Trimming cost V 3 bases and J 13 bases; bases outside gene matches: 3. Looked up from germline, CDR1 is SEHNR and CDR2 is FQNEAQ (reference sequence). The CDR3 loop is CASSFLAGPLFF. The CDR3 bases are TGTGCCAGCAGCTTTCTAGCGGGGCCGCTGTTTTTT.

This sequence joins TRBV5-4 and TRBJ2-3, with 8 bases lining up with TRBD2. With V trimmed by 0 bases and J by 4 bases, 7 bases remained unmatched. The CDR3 is 16 amino acids. CDR1 is SGHNT, CDR2 YYREEE, per germline (reference sequence). This CDR3 reads CASSLGAGGTADTQYF. The CDR3 DNA reads as TGTGCCAGCAGCTTGGGGGCGGGAGGTACGGCAGATACGCAGTATTTT.